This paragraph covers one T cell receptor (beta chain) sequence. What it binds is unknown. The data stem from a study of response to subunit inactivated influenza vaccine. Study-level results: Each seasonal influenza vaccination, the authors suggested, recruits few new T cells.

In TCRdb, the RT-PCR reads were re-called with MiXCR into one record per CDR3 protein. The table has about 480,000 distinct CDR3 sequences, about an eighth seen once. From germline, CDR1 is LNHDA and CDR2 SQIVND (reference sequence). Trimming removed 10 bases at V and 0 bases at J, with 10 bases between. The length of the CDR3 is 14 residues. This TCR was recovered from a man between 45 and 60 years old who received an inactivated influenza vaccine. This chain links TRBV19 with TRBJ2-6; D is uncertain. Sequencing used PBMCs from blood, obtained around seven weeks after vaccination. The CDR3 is CATMSYSGANVLTF. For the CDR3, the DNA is TGTGCCACCATGTCCTACTCTGGGGCCAACGTCCTGACTTTC.